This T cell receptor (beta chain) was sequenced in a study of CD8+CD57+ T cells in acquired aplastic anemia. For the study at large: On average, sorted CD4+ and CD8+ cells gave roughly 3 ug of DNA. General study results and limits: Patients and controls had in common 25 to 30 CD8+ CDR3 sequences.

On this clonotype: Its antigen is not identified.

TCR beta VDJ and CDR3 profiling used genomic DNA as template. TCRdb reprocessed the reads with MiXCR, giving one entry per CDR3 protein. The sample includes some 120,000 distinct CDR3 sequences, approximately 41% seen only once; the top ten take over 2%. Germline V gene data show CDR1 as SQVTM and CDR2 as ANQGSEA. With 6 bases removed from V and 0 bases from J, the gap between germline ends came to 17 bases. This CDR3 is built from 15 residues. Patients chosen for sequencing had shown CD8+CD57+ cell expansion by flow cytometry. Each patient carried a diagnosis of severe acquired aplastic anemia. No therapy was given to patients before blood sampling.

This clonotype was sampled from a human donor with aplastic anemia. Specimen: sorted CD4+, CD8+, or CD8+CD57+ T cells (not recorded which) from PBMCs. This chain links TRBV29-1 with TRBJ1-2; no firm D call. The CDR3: CSVGVAGLANYGYTF. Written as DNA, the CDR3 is TGCAGCGTCGGCGTAGCGGGGTTAGCTAACTATGGCTACACCTTC.